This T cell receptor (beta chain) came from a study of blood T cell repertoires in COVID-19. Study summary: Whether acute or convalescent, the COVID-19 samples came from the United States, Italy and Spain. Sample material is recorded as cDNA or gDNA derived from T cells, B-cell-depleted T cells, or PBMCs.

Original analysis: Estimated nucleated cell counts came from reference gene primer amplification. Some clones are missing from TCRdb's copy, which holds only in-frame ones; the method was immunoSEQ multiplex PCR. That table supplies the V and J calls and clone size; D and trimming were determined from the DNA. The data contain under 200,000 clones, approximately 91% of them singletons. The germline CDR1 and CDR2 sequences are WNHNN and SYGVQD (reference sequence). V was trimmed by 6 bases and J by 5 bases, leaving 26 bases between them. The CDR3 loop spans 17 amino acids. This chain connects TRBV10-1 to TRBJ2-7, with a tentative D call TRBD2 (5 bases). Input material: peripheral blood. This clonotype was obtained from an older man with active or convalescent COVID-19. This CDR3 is CASSEYCPGSKIHEQYF. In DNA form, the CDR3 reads TGCGCCAGCAGCGAATATTGCCCGGGATCTAAGATCCACGAGCAGTACTTC.